This T cell receptor beta chain is drawn from a study of PD-1 blockade in classical Hodgkin lymphoma. Study as a whole: Patients had nivolumab dosed at 3 mg/kg, delivered intravenously every 2 weeks. Broader study findings: Still unresolved is the cause of the repertoire differences, which may be disease activity or prior therapy. Reports described newly diagnosed patients as having lower baseline TCR diversity than healthy donors.

Trimming shortened V by 0 bases and J by 5 bases, and 13 bases separated the two germline ends. Germline assignment: CDR1 SEHNR and CDR2 FQNEAQ (reference sequence). The CDR3 is 16 amino acids. On this clone itself: Its antigen is undetermined.

Profiled with immunoSEQ multiplex PCR; TCRdb holds only in-frame clones, not every one. Here the sample spans tens of thousands of clones, 65% to 85% being singletons. Every patient relapsed after autologous stem cell transplantation, and brentuximab vedotin exposure varied. Sequencing was performed on peripheral blood mononuclear cells (PBMCs), taken before the second cycle of nivolumab. This receptor was taken from a human donor with classical Hodgkin lymphoma. The chain employs TRBV7-9 and TRBJ1-4; D perhaps matches TRBD1 (5 bases). CDR3 protein: CASSLAEGLINEKLFF. CDR3 DNA sequence: TGTGCCAGCAGCTTAGCGGAGGGACTGATCAATGAAAAACTGTTTTTT. Full variable domain (rest looked up from reference TRBV7-9 and TRBJ1-4): DTGVSQNPRHKITKRGQNVTFRCDPISEHNRLYWYRQTLGQGPEFLTYFQNEAQLEKSRLLSDRFSAERPKGSFSTLEIQRTEQGDSAMYLCASSLAEGLINEKLFFGSGTQLSVL.